This passage covers 15 T cell receptor beta chains from one sample sequenced in a study of T-cell reconstitution after alpha-beta-depleted transplantation in children. Preparation of the TCRbeta library involved a method that used unique molecular identifiers. Using its own MiXCR run on the PCR reads, TCRdb lists one record per CDR3 protein. The sample has 150,000 to 250,000 distinct CDR3 sequences, approximately 14% seen once; the top ten hold 13%. The input for sequencing was PBMCs from the stem cell graft donor, taken from the stem cell graft. These receptors were taken from a human donor who donated a stem cell graft to a child with acute lymphoblastic leukemia.

This clonotype was observed many times. The chain recombines TRBV5-1 with TRBJ2-7; D is undetermined. Per the germline V gene, CDR1 is SGHRS and CDR2 is YFSETQ. The V and J ends lost 4 bases and 0 bases respectively, with 14 bases between them. The CDR3 is made up of 15 amino acids. CDR3 DNA sequence: TGCGCCAGCAGCCTGCGAACAGACGCCTCCTACGAGCAGTACTTC. Residues: CASSLRTDASYEQYF.

This clonotype was observed a few times. This chain uses TRBV30 with TRBJ1-1; D unclear. Trimming removed 0 bases at V and 0 bases at J, with 11 bases between. The CDR3 length is 15 residues. The germline V gene encodes CDR1 GTSNPN and CDR2 SVGIG (reference sequence). CDR3 in amino acids: CAWSVPAEMNTEAFF. CDR3 bases: TGTGCCTGGAGTGTACCGGCTGAAATGAACACTGAAGCTTTCTTT.

This clonotype was seen ten or more times. The J gene is TRBJ2-3, the V gene TRBV5-1, with 7 bases aligning to TRBD2. Germline V gene lookup returns CDR1 SGHRS and CDR2 YFSETQ. Trimming at V came to 4 bases and at J to 6 bases, leaving 8 bases not matched to a gene. CDR3 length: 14 amino acids. DNA of the CDR3: TGCGCCAGCAGCGGAGGGAGGGCCTCTGATACGCAGTATTTT. Its protein product is CASSGGRASDTQYF.

The V gene is TRBV5-1, the J gene TRBJ2-1; TRBD2 agrees at 8 bases. In germline, CDR1 is SGHRS, CDR2 YFSETQ. J was trimmed by 3 bases and V by 0 bases; bases with no gene match: 8. This CDR3 is built from 17 residues. The CDR3 DNA reads TGCGCCAGCAGCTTGGTAGCGGGACGATCCTTCTACAATGAGCAGTTCTTC. Translation: CASSLVAGRSFYNEQFF.

To note about this clonotype: Germline is not matched at one junction end, which may reflect a read error. J is TRBJ1-2 and V is TRBV20-1, with D possibly matching TRBD1 (6 bases). The germline V gene encodes CDR1 DFQATT and CDR2 SNEGSKA (reference sequence). This CDR3 has 16 amino acids. Here the CDR3 reads CCARDGGYEEAYGYTF. The CDR3 DNA reads TGCTGTGCTAGAGATGGGGGCTACGAAGAGGCCTATGGCTACACCTTC.

This clonotype has just a few counts. This sequence joins TRBV7-9 and TRBJ2-1, with 8 bases identical to TRBD2. With V trimmed by 3 bases and J by 15 bases, 25 bases remained unmatched. Germline values: CDR1 SEHNR, CDR2 FQNEAQ (reference sequence). The CDR3 runs to 18 residues. The CDR3 is CASSFGFRASGYSFVLFF. The CDR3 DNA is TGTGCCAGCAGCTTTGGTTTCCGGGCTAGCGGGTATAGCTTCGTTCTGTTCTTC.

A few counts support this clonotype. The chain carries TRBV12-3 or TRBV12-4 and TRBJ2-7; no reliable D call. The V gene lost 0 bases and the J gene lost 6 bases, with 6 bases spanning the gap. The length of the CDR3 is 12 residues. The CDR3 loop reads CASSLAPLEQYF. CDR3 nucleotides: TGTGCCAGCAGTTTAGCGCCCCTCGAGCAGTACTTC.

Ten or more counts support this clonotype. The rearrangement uses TRBV20-1 and TRBJ2-3, with D tentatively TRBD1 or TRBD2 (6 bases each). The germline V gene encodes CDR1 DFQATT and CDR2 SNEGSKA (reference sequence). Trimming left V 4 bases short and J 6 bases short, with 14 bases between. There are 13 residues in the CDR3. CDR3 sequence (DNA): TGCAGTGCTATGTGGAGGGGGAGGGATACGCAGTATTTT. Residues: CSAMWRGRDTQYF.

This clonotype has ten or more counts. The chain combines TRBV7-2 with TRBJ1-1; D unclear. The germline CDR1 and CDR2 sequences are SGHTA and FQGNSA. This CDR3 has 15 amino acids. V was clipped by 0 bases and J by 3 bases, with 11 bases between them. The chain's CDR3 is CASSLAQVSYTEAFF. CDR3 coding DNA: TGTGCCAGCAGCTTAGCGCAGGTATCATACACTGAAGCTTTCTTT.

Ten or more counts support this clonotype. The chain uses TRBV29-1 and TRBJ2-1; a weak D match, TRBD1 (6 bases). This CDR3 is 10 amino acids long. Trimming removed 4 bases at V and 9 bases at J, with 7 bases between. Per the germline V gene, CDR1 is SQVTM and CDR2 is ANQGSEA. The chain's CDR3 is CSVADSEQFF. CDR3 bases: TGCAGCGTTGCGGACAGTGAGCAGTTCTTC.

Only a few counts were recorded for this clonotype. The chain has TRBV7-9 and TRBJ1-1; D possibly corresponds to TRBD1 (6 bases). Trimming shortened V by 5 bases and J by 3 bases, and 16 bases separated the two germline ends. The CDR3 runs to 15 residues. Germline loops: CDR1 SEHNR, CDR2 FQNEAQ (reference sequence). The CDR3 DNA reads TGTGCCAGCAGCGGATGGAAGAGGGGGGACACTGAAGCTTTCTTT. Protein product: CASSGWKRGDTEAFF.

V and J are TRBV27 and TRBJ2-7; D ambiguous. V was shortened by 7 bases and J by 0 bases, with 10 bases between the two germline ends. CDR1 is MNHEY and CDR2 is SMNVEV in the germline V gene (reference sequence). This CDR3 comprises 13 residues. The CDR3 here is CASKVGSSYEQYF. The DNA for the CDR3 is TGTGCCAGCAAGGTCGGGTCCTCCTACGAGCAGTACTTC.

This clonotype has only a few counts. The rearrangement uses TRBV5-1 and TRBJ2-3; 10 nucleotides agree with TRBD2. This CDR3 contains 16 residues. The germline CDR1 and CDR2 sequences are SGHRS and YFSETQ. V shed 4 bases, J shed 9 bases, and the junction held 14 bases outside the gene matches. The CDR3 sequence is CASSLRRASGRETQYF. CDR3 nucleotide sequence: TGCGCCAGCAGCCTTAGGCGGGCTAGCGGGAGAGAGACGCAGTATTTT.

There are many counts of this clonotype. The J gene is TRBJ1-1, the V gene TRBV3-1, with 10 bases that match TRBD1. Germline V lookup: CDR1 LGHDT, CDR2 YNNKEL (reference sequence). The ends lost 4 bases at V and 2 bases at J; junction bases unmatched: 7. The CDR3 runs to 16 residues. DNA of the CDR3: TGTGCCAGCAGCCCCAACCGGGACAGGGGAAACACTGAAGCTTTCTTT. It codes for CASSPNRDRGNTEAFF. The full variable domain, with the rest looked up from reference TRBV3-1 and TRBJ1-1, is DTAVSQTPKYLVTQMGNDKSIKCEQNLGHDTMYWYKQDSKKFLKIMFSYNNKELIINETVPNRFSPKSPDKAHLNLHINSLELGDSAVYFCASSPNRDRGNTEAFFGQGTRLTVV.

This rearrangement joins TRBV5-1 to TRBJ2-7; D not resolved. The V gene lost 0 bases and the J gene lost 1 base, with 14 bases spanning the gap. The CDR3 runs to 16 residues. Germline CDR1 reads SGHRS; CDR2 reads YFSETQ. The CDR3 loop reads CASSLEAGFTSYEQYF. The DNA for the CDR3 is TGCGCCAGCAGCTTGGAGGCCGGATTCACTTCCTACGAGCAGTACTTC.